The 19 T cell receptor beta chains listed next were all sequenced from one sample in a study of T cells in narcolepsy (dated by TCRdb to 2017 to 2018). The method behind the library was the immunoSEQ multiplex PCR assay. Not all clones reach the TCRdb copy of this immuneACCESS table, which keeps in-frame sequences only. Checked studies attribute under half of the gap to unresolved V genes and leave the rest unexplained. This sample has 25,000 to 30,000 clones in its table, and over 80% of those were observed once. Jointly, the top ten make up roughly 0.99% of the sample. Sequencing was done on a sample of CD45RA- memory CD4+ T cells from PBMCs. Reading the label with the study, this specimen's cell subset or site is: memory T cells sorted ex vivo from peripheral blood. These receptors were taken from a human donor with narcolepsy.

The chain is built from TRBV19 and TRBJ2-5, with D maybe TRBD2 (6 bases). CDR1 is LNHDA and CDR2 is SQIVND in the germline V gene (reference sequence). The CDR3 is 14 residues long. With 6 bases removed from V and 1 base from J, the gap between germline ends came to 12 bases. The CDR3 loop reads CASSPWGVQETQYF. DNA of the CDR3: TGTGCCAGTAGCCCCTGGGGGGTCCAAGAGACCCAGTACTTC.

V usage is TRBV2 and J usage is TRBJ2-2, with D uncertain. V was pared by 7 bases and J by 0 bases, with 12 bases between. Per the germline V gene, CDR1 is SNHLY and CDR2 is FYNNEI. CDR3 length: 15 amino acids. The CDR3 is CASNGRAANTGELFF. Here the CDR3 DNA reads TGTGCCAGCAACGGCCGGGCGGCGAACACCGGGGAGCTGTTTTTT.

The V call is TRBV5-4, the J call TRBJ2-2, with 8 bases aligning to TRBD1. V shed 0 bases, J shed 4 bases, and the junction held 8 bases outside the gene matches. Germline values: CDR1 SGHNT, CDR2 YYREEE (reference sequence). This CDR3 region has 17 residues. The CDR3 loop is CASSLGGGQGGTGELFF. The CDR3 DNA reads as TGTGCCAGCAGCTTGGGGGGAGGACAGGGTGGCACCGGGGAGCTGTTTTTT.

The chain uses TRBV30 and TRBJ2-5; D might be TRBD2 (5 bases). V lost 2 bases and J 5 bases, leaving 12 bases between the germline ends. Germline lookup yields CDR1 GTSNPN and CDR2 SVGIG (reference sequence). The CDR3 extends over 13 amino acids. This chain's CDR3 is CAWSKRERETQYF. In DNA form, the CDR3 reads TGTGCCTGGAGTAAACGGGAAAGGGAGACCCAGTACTTC.

The chain uses TRBV5-5 and TRBJ1-4, with D possibly matching TRBD1 (5 bases). Trimming pared 4 bases from V and 4 bases from J, leaving 11 bases between. The CDR3 has 14 residues. Germline V lookup: CDR1 SGHKS, CDR2 YYEKEE (reference sequence). The CDR3 coding sequence is TGTGCCAGCAGCGGGGACCGACATAATGAAAAACTGTTTTTT. Translated, it gives CASSGDRHNEKLFF.

V is TRBV2 and J is TRBJ2-4; D not certain. Trimming shortened V by 4 bases and J by 0 bases, and 10 bases separated the two germline ends. This CDR3 has 15 residues. CDR1 is SNHLY and CDR2 is FYNNEI in the germline V gene. CDR3 loop: CASSANELAKNIQYF. For the CDR3, the DNA is TGTGCCAGCAGTGCTAATGAACTAGCCAAAAACATTCAGTACTTC. Complete variable domain (other parts from reference TRBV2 and TRBJ2-4): EPEVTQTPSHQVTQMGQEVILRCVPISNHLYFYWYRQILGQKVEFLVSFYNNEISEKSEIFDDQFSVERPDGSNFTLKIRSTKLEDSAMYFCASSANELAKNIQYFGAGTRLSVL.

This clone was seen just once. The chain carries TRBV6-5 and TRBJ1-1; D uncertain. Germline V gene sequence: CDR1 MNHEY, CDR2 SVGAGI. The CDR3 totals 15 residues. V lost 2 bases and J lost 0, with 10 bases in between. CDR3 sequence: CASSYGLGMNTEAFF. The CDR3 DNA follows: TGTGCCAGCAGTTACGGTCTGGGGATGAACACTGAAGCTTTCTTT.

The V call is TRBV16, the J call TRBJ1-5, with TRBD1 as a possible D gene (6 bases). CDR1 and CDR2 from the germline V gene are KGHSY and FQNENV. The CDR3 is made up of 15 amino acids. Trimming cost V 0 bases and J 7 bases, with 13 bases left between them. CDR3 nucleotides: TGTGCCAGCAGCCAATCCCGGCTGGACAGCCAGCCCCAGCATTTT. The encoded protein is CASSQSRLDSQPQHF.

This clone has just one count. This chain uses TRBV7-2 with TRBJ2-5; no clear D. The CDR3 is made up of 12 amino acids. In germline, CDR1 is SGHTA, CDR2 FQGNSA. Deletions cut 3 bases from V and 5 bases from J, with 7 bases between. The CDR3 spells CASSFGPETQYF. Here the CDR3 DNA reads TGTGCCAGCAGCTTTGGCCCGGAGACCCAGTACTTC.

The DNA for the CDR3 is TGTGCCAGCAGCTTCAGACGGAGCTACGAGCAGTACTTC. Translating it yields CASSFRRSYEQYF. The V gene is TRBV7-8, the J gene TRBJ2-5; D remains unclear. The DNA matches TRBJ2-7 better at its end, which makes the J call doubtful. Per germline, CDR1 SGHVS and CDR2 FQNEAQ. The CDR3 spans 13 residues.

The V gene is TRBV5-4, the J gene TRBJ1-2; unclear D gene. Trimming took off 3 bases at V and 4 bases at J, with 16 bases between the two ends. CDR1 and CDR2 (germline): SGHNT, YYREEE (reference sequence). The CDR3 loop spans 15 amino acids. The chain's CDR3 is CASSSNIDVRYGYTF. The CDR3 DNA reads TGTGCCAGCAGCTCCAATATTGACGTCCGCTATGGCTACACCTTC.

The rearrangement links TRBV9 to TRBJ2-7, with no clear D. The germline V gene encodes CDR1 SGDLS and CDR2 YYNGEE. This CDR3 contains 13 residues. V was cut by 0 bases and J by 7 bases, with 11 bases left in between. The chain's CDR3 is CASSVGPEWEQYF. CDR3 sequence (DNA): TGTGCCAGCAGCGTAGGTCCCGAGTGGGAGCAGTACTTC.

J is TRBJ1-5 and V is TRBV19; D is ambiguous. V gave up 1 base and J gave up 1 base, with 8 bases separating them. CDR3 length equals 15 residues. CDR1 is LNHDA and CDR2 is SQIVND in the germline V gene (reference sequence). In DNA form, the CDR3 reads TGTGCCAGTAGTATAGTGGGTTACAGCAATCAGCCCCAGCATTTT. It codes for CASSIVGYSNQPQHF.

The V gene is TRBV18, the J gene TRBJ2-3; 11 bases match TRBD2. Germline CDR1 is KGHSH and CDR2 is LQKENI. The CDR3 is 20 residues long. Unmatched junction bases numbered 16, after V lost 4 bases and J lost 1 base. The CDR3 is CASSLLALAGGPSRTDTQYF. The CDR3 DNA is TGTGCCAGCTCACTCCTGGCCCTAGCGGGGGGTCCCTCCCGCACAGATACGCAGTATTTT.

V usage is TRBV7-3 and J usage is TRBJ2-3, with D perhaps being TRBD1 or TRBD2 (5 bases each). The CDR3 consists of 15 residues. V gave up 5 bases and J gave up 6 bases, with 18 bases separating them. Per the germline V gene, CDR1 is SGHTA and CDR2 is FQGTGA. The CDR3 here is CASSPRDGKIDTQYF. Written as DNA, the CDR3 is TGTGCCAGCAGCCCTCGGGACGGAAAGATCGATACGCAGTATTTT.

The chain recombines TRBV15 with TRBJ2-5, with TRBD2 matching over 13 bases. This CDR3 has 17 amino acids. V was clipped by 0 bases and J by 1 base; unmatched bases: 2. The germline CDR1 and CDR2 sequences are LNHNV and YYDKDF (reference sequence). The CDR3 here is CATSRDGLAGVQETQYF. The CDR3 coding sequence is TGTGCCACCAGCAGAGATGGACTAGCGGGGGTCCAAGAGACCCAGTACTTC.

The chain is built from TRBV19 and TRBJ2-5, with D possibly being TRBD1 (5 bases). The closer fit of TRBJ2-7 to the DNA end suggests the J call may be wrong. The germline V gene has CDR1 LNHDA and CDR2 SQIVND (reference sequence). CDR3 length: 12 amino acids. The CDR3 loop is CASSSRVNEQYF. The CDR3 DNA reads as TGTGCCAGTAGTTCCAGGGTAAACGAGCAGTACTTC.

The rearrangement joins TRBV6-5 to TRBJ1-2; D is ambiguous. Trimming left V 5 bases short and J 8 bases short, with 18 bases between. The CDR3 is 14 residues long. The germline V gene encodes CDR1 MNHEY and CDR2 SVGAGI. The CDR3 reads CASSETDQTGGYTF. The CDR3 DNA reads as TGTGCCAGCAGTGAAACGGACCAAACGGGGGGCTACACCTTC.

This chain links TRBV6-5 with TRBJ1-1, with D possibly TRBD1 on 6 matching bases. The ends were cut back, 10 bases at V and 6 bases at J, with 18 bases in the middle. CDR3 size: 13 residues. CDR1 and CDR2 from the germline V gene are MNHEY and SVGAGI. The CDR3 nucleotides are TGTGCCATCATGAGGGAACAGGGCTCTGAAGCTTTCTTT. The encoded protein is CAIMREQGSEAFF.